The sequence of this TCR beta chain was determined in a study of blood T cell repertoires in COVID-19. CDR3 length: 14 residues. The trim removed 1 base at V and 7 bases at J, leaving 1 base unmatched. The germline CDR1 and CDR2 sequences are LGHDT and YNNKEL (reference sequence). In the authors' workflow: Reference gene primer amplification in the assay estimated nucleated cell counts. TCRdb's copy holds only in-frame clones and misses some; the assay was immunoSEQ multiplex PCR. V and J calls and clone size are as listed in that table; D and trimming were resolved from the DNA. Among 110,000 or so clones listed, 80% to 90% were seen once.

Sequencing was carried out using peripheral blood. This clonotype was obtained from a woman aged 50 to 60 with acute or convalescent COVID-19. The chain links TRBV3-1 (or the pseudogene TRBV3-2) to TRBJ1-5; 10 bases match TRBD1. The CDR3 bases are TGTGCCAGCAGCCAAGGACAGGGGGCCCAGCCCCAGCATTTT. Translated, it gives CASSQGQGAQPQHF.